A single sample is the source of the 14 T cell receptor beta chains below, sequenced in a study of shared clonotypes between healthy human individuals. Only in-frame clones appear in the TCRdb table, and some are missing; sequencing was by immunoSEQ multiplex PCR. This table has over a million clones, 60% to 80% appearing once. Sequenced sample: memory CD4+ T cells sorted from blood. Described subset: CD45RA-negative fraction. The receptors were gathered from a man younger than 35 in good health.

The V and J genes are TRBV7-9 and TRBJ2-1, with unresolved D. Trimming removed 5 bases from V and 0 bases from J, with 8 bases in between. This CDR3 has 14 residues. Germline lookup yields CDR1 SEHNR and CDR2 FQNEAQ (reference sequence). CDR3 sequence reads: CASSPKSSYNEQFF. In nucleotides, the CDR3 is TGTGCCAGCAGCCCCAAGAGCTCCTACAATGAGCAGTTCTTC.

The CDR3 DNA sequence: TGTGCCAGCAGCTACCCGCAAGTAGTGAACGAGACCCAGTACTTC. Its protein product is CASSYPQVVNETQYF. V and J are TRBV21-1 and TRBJ2-5; TRBD2, the D gene given by the table, was not confirmed from the DNA. TRBV21-1 is labeled a pseudogene. The CDR3 length is 15 residues.

This chain joins TRBV10-1 and TRBJ2-5; possibly TRBD1 or TRBD2 for D (6 bases each). V was shortened by 4 bases and J by 5 bases, with 14 bases between the two germline ends. CDR1 and CDR2 (germline): WNHNN, SYGVQD (reference sequence). This CDR3 region has 14 residues. CDR3 in DNA: TGCGCCAGCAGTGTATCCAGGGGAGGTGAGACCCAGTACTTC. This sequence encodes CASSVSRGGETQYF.

With regard to this clone: At one boundary the junction diverges from the germline segment, which might be a read error. The V call is TRBV27, the J call TRBJ1-2; 7 bases match TRBD1. The germline gives CDR1 MNHEY, CDR2 SMNVEV (reference sequence). The CDR3 runs 13 residues. The CDR3, as DNA: TGTGCCAGCAGTCCGTCTCGACAGGGCCCTAAGGCCTTC. Translation: CASSPSRQGPKAF.

This clone was detected only a few times. CDR3 loop: CASSQEGGLAGLAYEQYF. The CDR3 DNA reads TGCGCCAGCAGCCAAGAGGGGGGGCTAGCGGGGCTAGCCTACGAGCAGTACTTC. V and J are TRBV4-3 and TRBJ2-7, with 9 bases lining up with TRBD2. CDR1 LGHNA and CDR2 YSLEER come from the germline V gene. The trim removed 0 bases at V and 2 bases at J, leaving 11 bases unmatched. This CDR3 spans 18 amino acids.

This clone appeared a single time. The gene calls are TRBV18 and TRBJ1-5; D perhaps matches TRBD1 (5 bases). CDR1 is KGHSH and CDR2 is LQKENI in the germline V gene. This CDR3 has 14 amino acids. Trimming pared 4 bases from V and 3 bases from J, leaving 10 bases between. The CDR3, as DNA: TGTGCCAGCTCACGGGACGGTAACAATCAGCCCCAGCATTTT. This translates into CASSRDGNNQPQHF.

This sequence joins TRBV30 and TRBJ1-1; no clear D gene. The germline V gene has CDR1 GTSNPN and CDR2 SVGIG (reference sequence). The CDR3 is 13 amino acids. The V end was cut by 2 bases, the J end by 0 bases, with 7 bases between. DNA of the CDR3: TGTGCCTGGAGTAGGGCCCTGAACACTGAAGCTTTCTTT. Its translation is CAWSRALNTEAFF.

This rearrangement joins TRBV5-4 to TRBJ2-2; 8 bases are a match to TRBD1. After removal of 3 bases from V and 6 bases from J, the junction contained 7 bases not matched to a gene. Per the germline V gene, CDR1 is SGHNT and CDR2 is YYREEE (reference sequence). There are 15 residues in the CDR3. The CDR3 spells CASSSGQVRSGELFF. CDR3 DNA sequence: TGTGCCAGCAGCTCGGGACAGGTTCGATCCGGGGAGCTGTTTTTT.

A few counts support this clone. The chain combines TRBV19 with TRBJ1-1; no reliable D call. The CDR3 extends over 14 amino acids. CDR1 is LNHDA, CDR2 SQIVND, per germline (reference sequence). The V gene lost 0 bases and the J gene lost 10 bases, with 15 bases spanning the gap. In nucleotides, the CDR3 is TGTGCCAGTAGTATAGAGGCGGGTGCCAATGGAGCTTTCTTT. The encoded protein is CASSIEAGANGAFF.

V usage is TRBV7-6 and J usage is TRBJ2-5; D gene uncertain. The CDR3 consists of 15 residues. V lost 1 base, J lost 4 bases, and 13 bases lay in between. CDR1 SGHVS and CDR2 FNYEAQ come from the germline V gene. CDR3 protein: CASSLGVANGETQYF. Here the CDR3 DNA reads TGTGCCAGCAGCTTAGGGGTGGCGAATGGAGAGACCCAGTACTTC.

This clone was seen a single time. This sequence joins TRBV18 and TRBJ2-2, with D tentatively TRBD1 (5 bases). V lost 3 bases and J lost 6, with 14 bases in between. CDR3 size: 15 residues. Germline loops: CDR1 KGHSH, CDR2 LQKENI. The CDR3 DNA is TGTGCCAGCTCACCTAAGGGGATCCCCTCCGGGGAGCTGTTTTTT. It specifies CASSPKGIPSGELFF. The full variable domain, in which reference TRBV18 and TRBJ2-2 provide the parts outside the CDR3, is NAGVMQNPRHLVRRRGQEARLRCSPMKGHSHVYWYRQLPEEGLKFMVYLQKENIIDESGMPKERFSAEFPKEGPSILRIQQVVRGDSAAYFCASSPKGIPSGELFFGEGSRLTVL.

The CDR3 nucleotides are TGTGCCAGCGTTGGCGAGACCCCATACCACTACGAGCAGTACTTC. Protein sequence: CASVGETPYHYEQYF. The chain recombines TRBV6-5 with TRBJ2-7; D gene uncertain. Germline V CDR1 and CDR2: MNHEY, SVGAGI. V was trimmed by 8 bases and J by 3 bases, leaving 20 bases between them. This CDR3 has 15 amino acids.

Comment on this clone: Just one base apart from a much larger clone, this may be a read error. The rearrangement uses TRBV2 and TRBJ2-2; 10 nucleotides agree with TRBD2. V was clipped by 7 bases and J by 1 base; unmatched bases: 0. The CDR3 is 14 residues long. CDR1 is SNHLY, CDR2 FYNNEI, per germline. The DNA of the CDR3 is TGTGCCAGCACTAGCGGGGGGAACACCGGGGAGCTGTTTTTT. Encoded protein: CASTSGGNTGELFF.

The genes are TRBV6-1 and TRBJ2-3; TRBD1 matches at 7 bases. Unmatched junction bases numbered 8, after V lost 3 bases and J lost 2 bases. Per the germline V gene, CDR1 is MNHNS and CDR2 is SASEGT. The CDR3 extends over 16 amino acids. The CDR3, as DNA: TGTGCCAGCAGTGACGGTCCGGACAGGAACACAGATACGCAGTATTTT. Its translation is CASSDGPDRNTDTQYF.